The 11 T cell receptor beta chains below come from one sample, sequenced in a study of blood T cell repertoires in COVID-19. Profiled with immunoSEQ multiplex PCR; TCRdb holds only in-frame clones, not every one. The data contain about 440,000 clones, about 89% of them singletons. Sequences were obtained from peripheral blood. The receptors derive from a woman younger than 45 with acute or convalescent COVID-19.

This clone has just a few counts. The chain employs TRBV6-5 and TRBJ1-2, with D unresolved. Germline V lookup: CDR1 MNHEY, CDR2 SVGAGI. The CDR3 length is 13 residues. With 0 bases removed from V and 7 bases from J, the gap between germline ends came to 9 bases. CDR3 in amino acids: CASSYSIGVGYTF. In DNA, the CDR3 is TGTGCCAGCAGTTACTCGATCGGGGTTGGCTACACCTTC.

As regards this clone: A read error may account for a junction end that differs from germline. CDR3 protein: CASSLSGFSSPLHF. CDR3 in DNA: TGTGCCAGCAGCTTATCGGGGTTCTCTTCACCCCTCCACTTT. The V gene is TRBV28, the J gene TRBJ1-6; no clear D. The CDR3 covers 14 residues. Germline CDR1 MDHEN, CDR2 SYDVKM.

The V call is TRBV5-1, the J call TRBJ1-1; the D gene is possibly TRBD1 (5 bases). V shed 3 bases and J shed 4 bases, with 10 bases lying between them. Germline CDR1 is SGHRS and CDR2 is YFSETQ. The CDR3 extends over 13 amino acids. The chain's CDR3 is CASSWQGGTEAFF. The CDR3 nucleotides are TGCGCCAGCAGCTGGCAGGGTGGCACTGAAGCTTTCTTT.

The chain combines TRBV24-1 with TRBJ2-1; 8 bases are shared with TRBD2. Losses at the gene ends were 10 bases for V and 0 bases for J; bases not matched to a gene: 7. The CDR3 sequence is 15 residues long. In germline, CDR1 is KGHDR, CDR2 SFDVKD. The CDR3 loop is CATRLANPSYNEQFF. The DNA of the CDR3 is TGTGCCACGAGACTAGCGAACCCCTCCTACAATGAGCAGTTCTTC.

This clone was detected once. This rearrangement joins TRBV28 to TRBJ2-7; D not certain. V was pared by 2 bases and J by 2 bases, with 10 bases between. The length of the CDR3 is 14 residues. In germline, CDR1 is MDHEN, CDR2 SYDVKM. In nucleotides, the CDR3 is TGTGCCAGCAGTTTAACAGACACAACCTACGAGCAGTACTTC. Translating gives CASSLTDTTYEQYF.

CDR3 nucleotides: TGTGCCAGCAGTTCCCGACACCTCTACGAGCAGTACTTC. It encodes CASSSRHLYEQYF. The chain joins TRBV12-3 or TRBV12-4 to TRBJ2-7, with D uncertain. V was clipped by 4 bases and J by 3 bases, with 10 bases between them. CDR3 length: 13 residues.

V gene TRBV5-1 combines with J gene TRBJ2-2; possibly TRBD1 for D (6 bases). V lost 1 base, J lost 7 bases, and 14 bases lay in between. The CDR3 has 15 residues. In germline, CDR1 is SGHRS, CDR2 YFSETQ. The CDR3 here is CASSLFRGGDGELFF. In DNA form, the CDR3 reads TGCGCCAGCAGCTTGTTCAGGGGCGGAGACGGGGAGCTGTTTTTT.

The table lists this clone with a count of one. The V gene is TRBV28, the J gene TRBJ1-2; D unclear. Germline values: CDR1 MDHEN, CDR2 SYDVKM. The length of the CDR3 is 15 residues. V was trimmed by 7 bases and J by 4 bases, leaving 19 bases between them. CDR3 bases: TGTGCCAGCAATACACCTAGGAGCGCCGTCTATGGCTACACCTTC. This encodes CASNTPRSAVYGYTF.

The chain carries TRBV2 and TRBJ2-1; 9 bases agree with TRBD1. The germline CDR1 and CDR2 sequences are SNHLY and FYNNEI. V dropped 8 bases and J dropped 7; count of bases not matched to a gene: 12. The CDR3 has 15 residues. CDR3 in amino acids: CASGVGTGLRNEQFF. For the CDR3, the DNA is TGTGCCAGCGGCGTCGGGACAGGGTTACGAAATGAGCAGTTCTTC.

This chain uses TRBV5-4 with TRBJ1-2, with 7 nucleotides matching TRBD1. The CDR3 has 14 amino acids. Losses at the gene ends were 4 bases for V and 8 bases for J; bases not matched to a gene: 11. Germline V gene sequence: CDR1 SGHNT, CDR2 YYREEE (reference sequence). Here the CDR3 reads CASSLGTANGGYTF. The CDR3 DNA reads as TGTGCCAGCAGCCTAGGGACAGCCAATGGCGGCTACACCTTC.

CDR3 coding DNA: TGTGCCAGCGGTAGACCGGGACTAGGAGGTGGGACCCAGTACTTC. Its translation: CASGRPGLGGGTQYF. This rearrangement joins TRBV2 to TRBJ2-5, with 8 bases identical to TRBD2. Germline assignment: CDR1 SNHLY and CDR2 FYNNEI. Losses at the gene ends were 8 bases for V and 7 bases for J; bases not matched to a gene: 15. The CDR3 has 15 amino acids.